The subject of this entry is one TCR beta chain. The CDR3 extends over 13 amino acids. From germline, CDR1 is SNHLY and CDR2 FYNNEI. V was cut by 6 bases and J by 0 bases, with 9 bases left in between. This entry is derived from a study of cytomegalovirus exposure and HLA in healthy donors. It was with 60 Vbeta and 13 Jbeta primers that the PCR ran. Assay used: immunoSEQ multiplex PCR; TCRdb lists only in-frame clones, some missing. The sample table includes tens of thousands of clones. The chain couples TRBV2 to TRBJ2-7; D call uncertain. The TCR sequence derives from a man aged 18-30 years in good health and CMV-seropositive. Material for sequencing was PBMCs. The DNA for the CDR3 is TGTGCCAGCAGCACTACATACTCCTACGAGCAGTACTTC. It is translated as CASSTTYSYEQYF.